Below, 31 T cell receptor beta chains from the same sample are listed, as sequenced in a study of Ad26.COV2.S vaccination and SARS-CoV-2 variants. Treatment given: 15 to 20 received Ad26.COV2.S at low or high dose, single or two shots; 5 received placebo; per-sample allocation not given. Day 63 following the first vaccine or placebo injection was when the samples were taken. This table comes from immunoSEQ multiplex PCR, and its TCRdb copy is limited to in-frame clones, with some not included. The repertoire holds fewer than 800,000 clones, roughly 90% seen once, with around 1.4% in the top ten. Sequencing was performed on peripheral blood, taken in a trial of Ad26.COV2.S vaccine versus placebo. These receptors originate from a person between 18 and 65 years old who received the Ad26.COV2.S COVID-19 vaccine or a placebo.

The chain recombines TRBV6-4 with TRBJ2-3; 7 nucleotides agree with TRBD1. CDR3 length: 14 amino acids. In germline, CDR1 is MRHNA, CDR2 SNTAGT. The J segment lost 0 bases and the V segment lost 4 bases, leaving 1 base of the junction unmatched. The CDR3 sequence: CASSGGQSTDTQYF. CDR3 bases: TGTGCCAGCAGTGGGGGACAGAGCACAGATACGCAGTATTTT.

The rearrangement uses TRBV30 and TRBJ2-6; D unclear. From germline, CDR1 is GTSNPN and CDR2 SVGIG (reference sequence). The length of the CDR3 is 11 residues. The DNA for the CDR3 is TGTGGGTCCTCTGGGGCCAACGTCCTGACTTTC. This encodes CGSSGANVLTF.

This chain links TRBV5-1 with TRBJ2-1; no clear D gene. CDR1 SGHRS and CDR2 YFSETQ come from the germline V gene. CDR3 length: 13 amino acids. V was pared by 1 base and J by 6 bases, with 8 bases between. The CDR3, as DNA: TGCGCCAGCAGCTTGCGGCTTGGCAATGAGCAGTTCTTC. As protein: CASSLRLGNEQFF. Using reference TRBV5-1 and TRBJ2-1 for the parts outside the CDR3, the full variable domain is KAGVTQTPRYLIKTRGQQVTLSCSPISGHRSVSWYQQTPGQGLQFLFEYFSETQRNKGNFPGRFSGRQFSNSRSEMNVSTLELGDSALYLCASSLRLGNEQFFGPGTRLTVL.

This chain connects TRBV4-1 to TRBJ1-5; the D is unclear. The CDR3 sequence is 17 residues long. Germline loops: CDR1 MGHRA, CDR2 YSYEKL. The germline V and J ends were trimmed by 4 bases and 0 bases, with 16 bases remaining between them. As DNA, the CDR3 is TGCGCCAGCAGCCTCTCATCGACCGGATATAGCAATCAGCCCCAGCATTTT. Its translation: CASSLSSTGYSNQPQHF.

This chain uses TRBV2 with TRBJ2-3, with 8 bases aligning to TRBD2. With V trimmed by 6 bases and J by 4 bases, 6 bases remained unmatched. From germline, CDR1 is SNHLY and CDR2 FYNNEI. The CDR3 spans 14 residues. CDR3 nucleotides: TGTGCCAGCAGCGGGGGGGACTCGGCAGATACGCAGTATTTT. Its protein product is CASSGGDSADTQYF.

This clone came up once. The chain couples TRBV5-1 to TRBJ2-3; D uncertain. This CDR3 is 14 amino acids long. CDR1 is SGHRS and CDR2 is YFSETQ in the germline V gene. The germline V and J ends were trimmed by 1 base and 5 bases, with 11 bases remaining between them. The CDR3, as DNA: TGCGCCAGCAGCTTGCACCAACCAAGAGATACGCAGTATTTT. Residues: CASSLHQPRDTQYF.

Note on this clone: Distinct nucleotide sequences in the sample also encode this CDR3. The rearrangement joins TRBV18 to TRBJ2-7, with D perhaps matching TRBD2 (6 bases). V gave up 3 bases and J gave up 2 bases, with 8 bases separating them. CDR3 length: 13 residues. CDR1 is KGHSH, CDR2 LQKENI, per germline. The DNA for the CDR3 is TGTGCCAGCTCACCTGGAGGGACCTACGAGCAGTACTTC. Translation gives CASSPGGTYEQYF.

The rearrangement uses TRBV7-2 and TRBJ2-4, with TRBD2 matching over 9 bases. The CDR3 covers 15 residues. The ends lost 1 base at V and 6 bases at J; junction bases unmatched: 4. Germline V gene lookup returns CDR1 SGHTA and CDR2 FQGNSA. The CDR3 here is CASSLVASGTNIQYF. In nucleotides, the CDR3 is TGTGCCAGCAGCTTAGTGGCTAGCGGGACAAACATTCAGTACTTC.

The sample holds one count of this clone. V and J are TRBV6-1 and TRBJ2-5; 14 bases are a match to TRBD2. The V and J ends lost 3 bases and 5 bases, in that order; junction bases with no gene match: 5. This CDR3 contains 16 residues. Germline V gives CDR1 MNHNS, CDR2 SASEGT. CDR3 DNA sequence: TGTGCCAGCAGTGAGGGGACTAGCGGGAGAGGGGAGACCCAGTACTTC. This translates into CASSEGTSGRGETQYF.

The chain joins TRBV12-3 or TRBV12-4 to TRBJ2-7; TRBD1 matches at 7 bases. V was pared by 5 bases and J by 6 bases, with 7 bases of the junction left unmatched. The CDR3 is made up of 13 amino acids. In DNA, the CDR3 is TGTGCCAGCAGTGATACAGGGGACGGCGAGCAGTACTTC. Translating it yields CASSDTGDGEQYF.

The rearrangement uses TRBV7-2 and TRBJ1-1, with a weak D call TRBD1 (5 bases). This CDR3 spans 12 amino acids. Germline V gene sequence: CDR1 SGHTA, CDR2 FQGNSA. V lost 6 bases, J lost 5 bases, and 10 bases lay in between. CDR3 nucleotide sequence: TGTGCCAGCAGTTGGGGGAATACTGAAGCTTTCTTT. It translates to CASSWGNTEAFF.

The CDR3 DNA reads as TGTGCCTGGAGTGTACGGACAGGGGGCGGAGGACAGCCCCAGCATTTT. The encoded protein is CAWSVRTGGGGQPQHF. The chain has TRBV30 and TRBJ1-5; the match to TRBD1 covers 11 bases. This CDR3 is built from 16 residues. The germline V gene encodes CDR1 GTSNPN and CDR2 SVGIG (reference sequence). Losses at the gene ends were 0 bases for V and 7 bases for J; bases not matched to a gene: 8.

V is TRBV19 and J is TRBJ1-1, with 12 bases lining up with TRBD1. Germline V gene data show CDR1 as LNHDA and CDR2 as SQIVND (reference sequence). V was pared by 7 bases and J by 5 bases, with 11 bases of the junction left unmatched. The CDR3 totals 16 residues. Here the CDR3 reads CASIAGTGGARTEAFF. CDR3 nucleotides: TGTGCCAGTATAGCAGGGACAGGGGGCGCGAGGACTGAAGCTTTCTTT.

This clone was observed at least ten times. In DNA form, the CDR3 reads TGTGCCAGCAGCCAAGTGGGATTAGCGGGAGAGGGGGAGCAGTACTTC. Translating it yields CASSQVGLAGEGEQYF. This chain joins TRBV4-2 and TRBJ2-7; 9 bases fit TRBD2. The CDR3 is 16 residues long. Per the germline V gene, CDR1 is LGHNA and CDR2 is YNFKEQ. With 1 base clipped from V and 7 bases from J, the junction kept 11 bases outside the gene matches.

The chain employs TRBV7-3 and TRBJ1-1, with D possibly matching TRBD1 (6 bases). The CDR3 contains 14 residues. Trimming left V 5 bases short and J 4 bases short, with 14 bases between. Germline V gene sequence: CDR1 SGHTA, CDR2 FQGTGA. The CDR3 loop reads CASSLYQGSTEAFF. The CDR3 DNA is TGTGCCAGCAGCCTATACCAGGGGAGCACTGAAGCTTTCTTT.

This chain uses TRBV19 with TRBJ2-2; D is ambiguous. This CDR3 contains 16 residues. In germline, CDR1 is LNHDA, CDR2 SQIVND (reference sequence). The V gene lost 1 base and the J gene lost 2 bases, with 11 bases spanning the gap. CDR3 bases: TGTGCCAGTAGTATAGTAACCCTCGTCAACACCGGGGAGCTGTTTTTT. Amino acids: CASSIVTLVNTGELFF. Based on the CDR3 plus reference TRBV19 and TRBJ2-2, the full variable domain is DGGITQSPKYLFRKEGQNVTLSCEQNLNHDAMYWYRQDPGQGLRLIYYSQIVNDFQKGDIAEGYSVSREKKESFPLTVTSAQKNPTAFYLCASSIVTLVNTGELFFGEGSRLTVL.

J is TRBJ2-7 and V is TRBV27; D might be TRBD2 (6 bases). Germline V gene sequence: CDR1 MNHEY, CDR2 SMNVEV (reference sequence). The CDR3 extends over 15 amino acids. V was trimmed by 6 bases and J by 1 base, leaving 16 bases between them. In DNA form, the CDR3 reads TGTGCCAGCAGCATATTCGGAGGGGCATCCTACGAGCAGTACTTC. Residues: CASSIFGGASYEQYF.

The chain uses TRBV18 and TRBJ2-7, with 8 nucleotides matching TRBD2. The CDR3 spans 14 residues. The J segment lost 3 bases and the V segment lost 3 bases, leaving 4 bases of the junction unmatched. Germline V lookup: CDR1 KGHSH, CDR2 LQKENI. CDR3: CASSPTSGLYEQYF. The CDR3, as DNA: TGTGCCAGCTCACCTACTAGCGGACTCTACGAGCAGTACTTC.

V is TRBV6-2 or TRBV6-3 and J is TRBJ1-1, with 7 bases lining up with TRBD1. From germline, CDR1 is MNHEY and CDR2 SVGEGT. This CDR3 contains 15 residues. Trimming took 5 bases from V and 4 from J; bases not matched to a gene: 10. The CDR3: CASSHGGTVSTEAFF. The CDR3 DNA follows: TGTGCCAGCAGTCACGGGGGGACAGTAAGCACTGAAGCTTTCTTT.

V is TRBV5-5 and J is TRBJ1-2; D ambiguous. Germline values: CDR1 SGHKS, CDR2 YYEKEE (reference sequence). This CDR3 contains 15 residues. Between the trimmed V and J ends, which lost 0 bases and 4 bases, there was a span of 13 bases. CDR3 region: CASSLDEVSPYGYTF. The DNA for the CDR3 is TGTGCCAGCAGCTTGGATGAGGTCAGCCCCTATGGCTACACCTTC.

The chain combines TRBV20-1 with TRBJ2-1, with a weak D call TRBD2 (6 bases). CDR3 length: 12 residues. Germline V CDR1 and CDR2: DFQATT, SNEGSKA (reference sequence). Trimming cost V 3 bases and J 8 bases, with 11 bases left between them. The CDR3 DNA is TGCAGTGCTAGTACGTGGGAGGATGAGCAGTTCTTC. Protein product: CSASTWEDEQFF.

The V call is TRBV4-1, the J call TRBJ1-4, with no clear D. Trimming shortened V by 1 base and J by 12 bases, and 12 bases separated the two germline ends. CDR3 size: 13 residues. Germline CDR1 MGHRA, CDR2 YSYEKL. The chain's CDR3 is CASSQVGPAELFF. In DNA, the CDR3 is TGCGCCAGCAGCCAAGTTGGACCAGCCGAACTGTTTTTT.

This chain links TRBV5-1 with TRBJ1-2; no clear D gene. The germline V gene has CDR1 SGHRS and CDR2 YFSETQ. CDR3 length equals 14 residues. Trimming cost V 2 bases and J 2 bases, with 10 bases left between them. The chain's CDR3 is CASSFGSANYGYTF. The CDR3 region has the DNA TGCGCCAGCAGCTTTGGGAGCGCCAACTATGGCTACACCTTC.

The V and J genes are TRBV4-2 and TRBJ1-4, with no clear D. Germline V gene lookup returns CDR1 LGHNA and CDR2 YNFKEQ. V lost 1 base and J lost 8, with 5 bases in between. CDR3 size: 12 residues. The CDR3 sequence is CASSQGAEKLFF. The CDR3 nucleotides read TGTGCCAGCAGCCAAGGAGCCGAAAAACTGTTTTTT.

This chain connects TRBV6-6 to TRBJ2-5; 12 bases align to TRBD2. Per the germline V gene, CDR1 is MNHNY and CDR2 is SVGAGI (reference sequence). J was trimmed by 5 bases and V by 10 bases; bases with no gene match: 11. This CDR3 region has 15 residues. The DNA for the CDR3 is TGTGCCACTCGACTAGCGGGGGCTGGAGGGGAGACCCAGTACTTC. Translation gives CATRLAGAGGETQYF.

V gene TRBV19 combines with J gene TRBJ1-2; D uncertain. The CDR3 contains 15 residues. Germline assignment: CDR1 LNHDA and CDR2 SQIVND (reference sequence). V gave up 2 bases and J gave up 3 bases, with 13 bases separating them. CDR3 protein: CASSISFGTYYGYTF. The CDR3, as DNA: TGTGCCAGTAGTATATCCTTCGGCACGTACTATGGCTACACCTTC.

This rearrangement joins TRBV6-5 to TRBJ2-7; TRBD2 matches 9 bases. Germline CDR1 and CDR2: MNHEY and SVGAGI. The junction had 13 bases not matched to a gene; V was cut back by 10 bases and J by 3 bases. CDR3 length: 15 residues. The CDR3 DNA sequence: TGTGCCACCAAACTACAGGGACTAGCTTACTACGAGCAGTACTTC. Encoded protein: CATKLQGLAYYEQYF.

This chain connects TRBV5-1 to TRBJ2-7, with D possibly matching TRBD1 (5 bases). Germline V lookup: CDR1 SGHRS, CDR2 YFSETQ. The V gene lost 0 bases and the J gene lost 2 bases, with 15 bases spanning the gap. CDR3 length: 16 amino acids. The CDR3: CASSLAPGNLAYEQYF. The CDR3 bases are TGCGCCAGCAGCTTGGCTCCAGGGAATTTGGCCTACGAGCAGTACTTC.

The rearrangement uses TRBV24-1 and TRBJ2-1; no reliable D call. Trimming cost V 2 bases and J 3 bases, with 16 bases left between them. The CDR3 is 17 amino acids. The V gene's germline CDR1 is KGHDR and CDR2 SFDVKD. The CDR3 loop reads CATSDSASDTHYNEQFF. The CDR3 DNA reads as TGTGCCACCAGTGATTCTGCGAGCGACACTCACTACAATGAGCAGTTCTTC.

The V gene is TRBV3-1 (or the pseudogene TRBV3-2), the J gene TRBJ2-1; D tentatively reads TRBD1 or TRBD2 (5 bases each). Germline CDR1 LGHDT, CDR2 YNNKEL (reference sequence). Trimming removed 4 bases at V and 5 bases at J, with 15 bases between. This CDR3 contains 15 residues. The CDR3 DNA follows: TGTGCCAGCAGCCCCGGGACCCAATTTAACAATGAGCAGTTCTTC. This sequence encodes CASSPGTQFNNEQFF.

This clone showed up just a few times. The J gene is TRBJ1-1, the V gene TRBV7-9; D remains unclear. Germline V CDR1 and CDR2: SEHNR, FQNEAQ (reference sequence). The CDR3 consists of 14 residues. V dropped 1 base and J dropped 2 bases, with 8 bases sitting between them. The CDR3 protein is CASSLGMGNTEAFF. CDR3 sequence (DNA): TGTGCCAGCAGCTTAGGTATGGGAAACACTGAAGCTTTCTTT.